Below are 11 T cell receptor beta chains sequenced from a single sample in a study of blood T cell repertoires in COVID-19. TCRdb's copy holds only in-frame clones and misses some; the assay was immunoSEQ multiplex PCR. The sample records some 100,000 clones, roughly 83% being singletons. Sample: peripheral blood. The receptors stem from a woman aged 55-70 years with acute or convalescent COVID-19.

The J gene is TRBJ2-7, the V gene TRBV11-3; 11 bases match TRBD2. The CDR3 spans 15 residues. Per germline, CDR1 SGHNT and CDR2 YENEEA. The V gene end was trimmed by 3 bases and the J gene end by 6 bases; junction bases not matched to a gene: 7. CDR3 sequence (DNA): TGTGCCAGCAGCTTGCTAGCGGGAGGTTCGAGCGAGCAGTACTTC. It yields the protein CASSLLAGGSSEQYF. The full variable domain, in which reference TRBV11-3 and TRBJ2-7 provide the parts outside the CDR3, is EAGVVQSPRYKIIEKKQPVAFWCNPISGHNTLYWYLQNLGQGPELLIRYENEEAVDDSQLPKDRFSAERLKGVDSTLKIQPAELGDSAVYLCASSLLAGGSSEQYFGPGTRLTVT.

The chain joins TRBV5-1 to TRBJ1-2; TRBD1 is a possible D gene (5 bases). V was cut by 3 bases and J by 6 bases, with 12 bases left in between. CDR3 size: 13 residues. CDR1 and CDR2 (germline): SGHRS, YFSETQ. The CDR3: CASSSPTVNGYTF. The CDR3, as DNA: TGCGCCAGCAGCTCGCCGACAGTTAATGGCTACACCTTC.

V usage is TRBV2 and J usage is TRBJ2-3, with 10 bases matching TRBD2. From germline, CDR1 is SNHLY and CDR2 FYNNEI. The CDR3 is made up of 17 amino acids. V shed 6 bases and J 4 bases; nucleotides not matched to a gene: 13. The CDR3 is CASSRGIAGGGADTQYF. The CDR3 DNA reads TGTGCCAGCAGCCGCGGCATAGCGGGAGGCGGGGCAGATACGCAGTATTTT. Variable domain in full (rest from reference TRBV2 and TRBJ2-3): EPEVTQTPSHQVTQMGQEVILRCVPISNHLYFYWYRQILGQKVEFLVSFYNNEISEKSEIFDDQFSVERPDGSNFTLKIRSTKLEDSAMYFCASSRGIAGGGADTQYFGPGTRLTVL.

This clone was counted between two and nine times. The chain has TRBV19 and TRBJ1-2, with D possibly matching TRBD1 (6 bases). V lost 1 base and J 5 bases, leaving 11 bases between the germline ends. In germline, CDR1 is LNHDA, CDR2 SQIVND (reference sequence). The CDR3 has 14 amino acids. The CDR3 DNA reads TGTGCCAGTAGTATAGCGACGCAGGGGTATGGCTACACCTTC. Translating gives CASSIATQGYGYTF.

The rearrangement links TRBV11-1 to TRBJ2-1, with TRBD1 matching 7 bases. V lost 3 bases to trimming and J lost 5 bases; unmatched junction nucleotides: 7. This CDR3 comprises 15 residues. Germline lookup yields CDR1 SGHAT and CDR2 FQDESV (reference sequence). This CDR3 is CASSFNRGQNNEQFF. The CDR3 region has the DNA TGTGCCAGCAGCTTCAATAGGGGGCAGAACAATGAGCAGTTCTTC. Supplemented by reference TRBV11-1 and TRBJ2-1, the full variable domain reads EAEVAQSPRYKITEKSQAVAFWCDPISGHATLYWYRQILGQGPELLVQFQDESVVDDSQLPKDRFSAERLKGVDSTLKIQPAELGDSAMYLCASSFNRGQNNEQFFGPGTRLTVL.

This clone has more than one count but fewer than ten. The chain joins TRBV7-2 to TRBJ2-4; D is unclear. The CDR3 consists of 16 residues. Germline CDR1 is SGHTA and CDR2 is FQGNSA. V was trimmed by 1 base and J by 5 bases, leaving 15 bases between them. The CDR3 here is CASSLGGWSAENIQYF. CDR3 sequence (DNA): TGTGCCAGCAGCTTAGGAGGTTGGTCGGCGGAAAACATTCAGTACTTC. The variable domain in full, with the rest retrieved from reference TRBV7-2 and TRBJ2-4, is GAGVSQSPSNKVTEKGKDVELRCDPISGHTALYWYRQSLGQGLEFLIYFQGNSAPDKSGLPSDRFSAERTGGSVSTLTIQRTQQEDSAVYLCASSLGGWSAENIQYFGAGTRLSVL.

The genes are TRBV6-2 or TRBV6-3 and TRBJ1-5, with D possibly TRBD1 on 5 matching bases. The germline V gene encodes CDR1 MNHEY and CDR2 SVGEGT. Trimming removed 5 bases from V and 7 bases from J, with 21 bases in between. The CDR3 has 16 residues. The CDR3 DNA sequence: TGTGCCAGCAGTCATTACCAGGGTAACGTGATGCAGCCCCAGCATTTT. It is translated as CASSHYQGNVMQPQHF.

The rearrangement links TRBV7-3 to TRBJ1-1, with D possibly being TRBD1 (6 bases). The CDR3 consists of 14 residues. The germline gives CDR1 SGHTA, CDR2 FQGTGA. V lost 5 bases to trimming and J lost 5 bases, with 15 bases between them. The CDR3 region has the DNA TGTGCCAGCAGCCCTTCGGGGGGCCGGACTGAAGCTTTCTTT. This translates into CASSPSGGRTEAFF.

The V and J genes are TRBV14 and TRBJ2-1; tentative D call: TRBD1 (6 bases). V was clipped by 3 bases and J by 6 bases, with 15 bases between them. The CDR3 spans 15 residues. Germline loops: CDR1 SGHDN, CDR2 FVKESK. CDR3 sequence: CASSQVTGFGNEQFF. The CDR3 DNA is TGTGCCAGCAGCCAGGTCACAGGGTTCGGCAATGAGCAGTTCTTC. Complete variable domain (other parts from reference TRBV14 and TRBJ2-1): EAGVTQFPSHSVIEKGQTVTLRCDPISGHDNLYWYRRVMGKEIKFLLHFVKESKQDESGMPNNRFLAERTGGTYSTLKVQPAELEDSGVYFCASSQVTGFGNEQFFGPGTRLTVL.

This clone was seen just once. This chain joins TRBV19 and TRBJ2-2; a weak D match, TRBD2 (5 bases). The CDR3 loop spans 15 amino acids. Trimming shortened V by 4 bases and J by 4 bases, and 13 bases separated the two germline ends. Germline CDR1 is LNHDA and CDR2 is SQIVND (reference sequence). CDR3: CASSTTGGSTGELFF. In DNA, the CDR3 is TGTGCCAGTAGTACTACCGGTGGGAGCACCGGGGAGCTGTTTTTT.

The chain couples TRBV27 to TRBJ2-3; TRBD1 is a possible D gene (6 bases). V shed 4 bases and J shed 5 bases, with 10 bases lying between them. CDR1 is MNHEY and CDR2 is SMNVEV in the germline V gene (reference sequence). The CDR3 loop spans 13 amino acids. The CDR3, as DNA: TGTGCCAGCAGTTGGGGGCTTGAAGATACGCAGTATTTT. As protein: CASSWGLEDTQYF.